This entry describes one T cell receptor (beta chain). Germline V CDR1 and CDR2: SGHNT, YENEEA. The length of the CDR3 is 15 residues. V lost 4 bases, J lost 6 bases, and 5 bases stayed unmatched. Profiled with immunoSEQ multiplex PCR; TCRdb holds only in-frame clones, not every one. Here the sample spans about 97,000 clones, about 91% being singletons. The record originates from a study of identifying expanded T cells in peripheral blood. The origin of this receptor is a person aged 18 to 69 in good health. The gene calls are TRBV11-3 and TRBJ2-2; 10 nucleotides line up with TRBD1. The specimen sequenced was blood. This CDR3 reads CASSSGDRGSGELFF. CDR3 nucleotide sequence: TGTGCCAGCAGCTCGGGGGACAGGGGTTCCGGGGAGCTGTTTTTT.